A selection of T cell receptor beta chains follows, all from one sample in a study of blood T cell repertoires in COVID-19. Profiling relied on immunoSEQ multiplex PCR, and the TCRdb table lists in-frame clones only, not all of them. Counted here are 100,000 to 150,000 clones, 75% to 90% occurring once; the ten biggest clones make up approximately 4.3%. The sample consisted of peripheral blood. The receptors were sampled from a man in his 60s with COVID-19, enrolled during active disease. CDR3s include the opening cysteine and the closing phenylalanine or tryptophan. The D gene is left open where the match is weak. Clone size, where shown, is once, few, many, or a class for clones that have expanded.

- | 14 | - | TRBJ1-2 | TRBV7-9 | TGTGCCAGCGGATTAGACAGCCCCGGCTATGGCTACACCTTC | CASGLDSPGYGYTF
- | 13 | once | TRBJ1-1 | TRBV29-1 | TGCAGCGTTGATTCGGGGAGGGGCACTGAAGCTTTCTTT | CSVDSGRGTEAFF
- | 18 | - | TRBJ2-3 | TRBV27 | TGTGCCAGCAGGCAGGCAGGTCTAGCGCTCCTCAGAGCAGATACGCAGTATTTT | CASRQAGLALLRADTQYF
- | 13 | - | TRBJ2-5 | TRBV4-3 | TGCGCCAGCAGCCAAGTTGCGCGGGAGACCCAGTACTTC | CASSQVARETQYF
- | 12 | - | TRBJ1-1 | TRBV13 | TGTGCCAGCAGATTTACAGACACTGAAGCTTTCTTT | CASRFTDTEAFF
TRBD2 | 14 | - | TRBJ2-7 | TRBV11-3 | TGTGCCAGCAGCTTGGGCGCGGGGGCCTACGAGCAGTACTTC | CASSLGAGAYEQYF
TRBD2 | 17 | - | TRBJ2-5 | TRBV18 | TGTGCCAGCTCACCACGGGGGTCTAGCGGGGCCCAAGAGACCCAGTACTTC | CASSPRGSSGAQETQYF
- | 13 | once | TRBJ2-1 | TRBV6-5 | TGTGCCAGCAGTTATGCGGGATACAATGAGCAGTTCTTC | CASSYAGYNEQFF
TRBD1 | 15 | - | TRBJ2-5 | TRBV18 | TGTGCCAGCTCACTGGACAGGGCAGGAGGAGAGACCCAGTACTTC | CASSLDRAGGETQYF
- | 15 | - | TRBJ2-2 | TRBV5-1 | TGCGCCAGCAGCCCCGGACAAGCGAACACCGGGGAGCTGTTTTTT | CASSPGQANTGELFF
TRBD1 | 16 | - | TRBJ1-1 | TRBV13 | TGTGCCAGCAGCCTCAGGGGGCGAGGGGTGAACACTGAAGCTTTCTTT | CASSLRGRGVNTEAFF
- | 13 | - | TRBJ1-6 | TRBV6-1 | TGTGCCAGCAGTGAAGCGCTCTGGCCACCCCTCCACTTT | CASSEALWPPLHF
- | 15 | - | TRBJ2-7 | TRBV2 | TGTGCCAGCAGTGAGGAGCTGCCGAGCTCCTACGAGCAGTACTTC | CASSEELPSSYEQYF
- | 13 | - | TRBJ1-5 | TRBV28 | TGTGCCAGCAGCCTCTTATTGGCTCAGCCCCAGCATTTT | CASSLLLAQPQHF
- | 13 | - | TRBJ1-5 | TRBV7-8 | TGTGCCAGCAGCTTAGTATCAGATCAGCCCCAGCATTTT | CASSLVSDQPQHF
TRBD1 | 13 | - | TRBJ1-6 | TRBV7-2 | TGTGCCAGCACCGAGGGGGCTATAGGACCCCTCCACTTT | CASTEGAIGPLHF
TRBD1 | 15 | - | TRBJ1-2 | TRBV9 | TGTGCCAGCAGCCCGAATGGACAGGGGGTGGTTGGCTACACCTTC | CASSPNGQGVVGYTF
- | 18 | - | TRBJ2-5 | TRBV28 | TGTGCCAGCAGCCGAATATTGGGGGCCCAAGTCGACCAAGAGACCCAGTACTTC | CASSRILGAQVDQETQYF
- | 14 | - | TRBJ2-7 | TRBV18 | TGTGCCAGCTCGGATCCGGGACGGAGGGTTGAGCAGTACTTC | CASSDPGRRVEQYF
- | 13 | - | TRBJ1-2 | TRBV18 | TGTGCCAGCTCACCACGGGGCGGGAATGGCTACACCTTC | CASSPRGGNGYTF
- | 12 | - | TRBJ1-3 | TRBV10-3 | TGTGCCATCAGTGTAAGAGTGGACACCATATATTTT | CAISVRVDTIYF
TRBD2 | 16 | - | TRBJ2-3 | TRBV9 | TGTGCCAGCAGCAAACGGACTAGCGGGAGCACAGATACGCAGTATTTT | CASSKRTSGSTDTQYF
- | 15 | - | TRBJ2-5 | TRBV5-4 | TGTGCCAGCAGCTTGGGAGGGACTGCACAAGAGACCCAGTACTTC | CASSLGGTAQETQYF
TRBD1 | 12 | - | TRBJ2-1 | TRBV5-4 | TGTGCCAGCAGCTTGGACCGGGACAGGCAGTTCTTC | CASSLDRDRQFF
- | 13 | - | TRBJ1-2 | TRBV5-1 | TGCGCCAGCAGCTTGGGGGGCTGGGAAGGCTACACCTTC | CASSLGGWEGYTF
TRBD1 | 15 | - | TRBJ1-2 | TRBV7-9 | TGTGCCAGCCCGCAGGGCCCGGGACAGGGGTATGGCTACACCTTC | CASPQGPGQGYGYTF